The 27 T cell receptor beta chains reported below all come from one sample, sequenced in a study of T cells in Graves' hyperthyroidism and ophthalmopathy. What was amplified from RNA transcripts were TCR beta CDR3 regions. TCR CDR3 regions were first amplified by RT-PCR with HTBI primers. One entry per CDR3 protein results from TCRdb running MiXCR on the multiplex PCR reads. The data show roughly 510,000 distinct CDR3 sequences, around 50% seen once. Material for sequencing was peripheral blood or thyroid tissue (not recorded which). Receptors originate from an adult woman with Graves' disease, either hyperthyroidism or ophthalmopathy (not recorded which).

The genes are TRBV7-9 and TRBJ2-1; 7 nucleotides agree with TRBD2. V trimming: 6 bases; J trimming: 4 bases; junction bases outside the gene matches: 6. CDR1 and CDR2 from the germline V gene are SEHNR and FQNEAQ (reference sequence). The CDR3 covers 14 residues. Here the CDR3 DNA reads TGTGCCAGCAGTCAGGCTAGCGGTTACAATGAGCAGTTCTTC. It is translated as CASSQASGYNEQFF. The whole variable domain, filled in from reference TRBV7-9 and TRBJ2-1, reads DTGVSQNPRHKITKRGQNVTFRCDPISEHNRLYWYRQTLGQGPEFLTYFQNEAQLEKSRLLSDRFSAERPKGSFSTLEIQRTEQGDSAMYLCASSQASGYNEQFFGPGTRLTVL.

This rearrangement joins TRBV15 to TRBJ2-1, with 7 positions matching TRBD2. Per the germline V gene, CDR1 is LNHNV and CDR2 is YYDKDF (reference sequence). This CDR3 has 15 residues. V shed 1 base and J 6 bases; nucleotides not matched to a gene: 6. This chain's CDR3 is CATSRVVGEGNEQFF. The CDR3 nucleotides read TGTGCCACCAGCAGAGTGGTAGGGGAGGGCAATGAGCAGTTCTTC. Using reference TRBV15 and TRBJ2-1 for the parts outside the CDR3, the full variable domain is DAMVIQNPRYQVTQFGKPVTLSCSQTLNHNVMYWYQQKSSQAPKLLFHYYDKDFNNEADTPDNFQSRRPNTSFCFLDIRSPGLGDTAMYLCATSRVVGEGNEQFFGPGTRLTVL.

The V call is TRBV12-3 or TRBV12-4, the J call TRBJ2-7; TRBD2 agrees at 13 bases. The CDR3 runs to 17 residues. The junction had 8 bases not matched to a gene; V was cut back by 6 bases and J by 0 bases. The CDR3 nucleotides are TGTGCCAGCAGCTGGACCGGGACTAGCGGGATCTCCTACGAGCAGTACTTC. This sequence encodes CASSWTGTSGISYEQYF.

In this sample, this clonotype turned up many times. The chain links TRBV19 to TRBJ1-5; the D gene is possibly TRBD1 (5 bases). V lost 5 bases to trimming and J lost 5 bases, with 22 bases between them. The CDR3 has 17 amino acids. Germline V gene sequence: CDR1 LNHDA, CDR2 SQIVND (reference sequence). In DNA form, the CDR3 reads TGTGCCAGTAGTCTCAGACAGAAACCTATTGCCGATCAGCCCCAGCATTTT. Translating gives CASSLRQKPIADQPQHF.

The rearrangement links TRBV25-1 to TRBJ2-5; tentatively, D is TRBD1 (5 bases). CDR3 length: 14 residues. V was pared by 0 bases and J by 4 bases, with 9 bases between. CDR1 is MGHDK, CDR2 SYGVNS, per germline. This chain's CDR3 is CASSEYGAGETQYF. The CDR3 nucleotides read TGTGCCAGCAGTGAATATGGGGCCGGAGAGACCCAGTACTTC.

The V call is TRBV9, the J call TRBJ2-7; TRBD1 or TRBD2 may be the D gene (5 bases each). Trimming pared 2 bases from V and 6 bases from J, leaving 15 bases between. Germline V gene sequence: CDR1 SGDLS, CDR2 YYNGEE. The CDR3 consists of 14 residues. CDR3 in amino acids: CASSVQNSGLEQYF. The CDR3 DNA reads TGTGCCAGCAGCGTCCAAAACTCGGGGCTCGAGCAGTACTTC.

This clonotype was observed many times. The CDR3 is CASSSQGWGYTF. In DNA, the CDR3 is TGTGCCAGCAGTAGTCAGGGGTGGGGCTACACCTTC. The J gene is TRBJ1-2, the V gene TRBV2; D perhaps matches TRBD1 (6 bases). The CDR3 has 12 amino acids. Germline V gene sequence: CDR1 SNHLY, CDR2 FYNNEI. V was pared by 5 bases and J by 8 bases, with 12 bases between. Full variable domain (remainder filled in from reference TRBV2 and TRBJ1-2): EPEVTQTPSHQVTQMGQEVILRCVPISNHLYFYWYRQILGQKVEFLVSFYNNEISEKSEIFDDQFSVERPDGSNFTLKIRSTKLEDSAMYFCASSSQGWGYTFGSGTRLTVV.

This clonotype appeared many times. This chain joins TRBV20-1 and TRBJ2-5; maybe TRBD1 (5 bases). The V and J ends lost 3 bases and 5 bases respectively, with 10 bases between them. The CDR3 has 12 residues. The V gene's germline CDR1 is DFQATT and CDR2 SNEGSKA (reference sequence). This CDR3 is CSASRGYETQYF. CDR3 in DNA: TGCAGTGCTAGTAGGGGTTACGAGACCCAGTACTTC.

This chain uses TRBV7-6 with TRBJ2-3; TRBD2 matches 10 bases. The CDR3 is made up of 20 amino acids. V shed 6 bases and J 1 base; nucleotides not matched to a gene: 19. The germline CDR1 and CDR2 sequences are SGHVS and FNYEAQ. CDR3 in amino acids: CASSYAPSLAGVFGTDTQYF. As DNA, the CDR3 is TGTGCCAGCAGTTACGCACCATCCCTAGCGGGAGTTTTCGGCACAGATACGCAGTATTTT. Variable domain in full (rest from reference TRBV7-6 and TRBJ2-3): GAGVSQSPRYKVTKRGQDVALRCDPISGHVSLYWYRQALGQGPEFLTYFNYEAQQDKSGLPNDRFSAERPEGSISTLTIQRTEQRDSAMYRCASSYAPSLAGVFGTDTQYFGPGTRLTVL.

The V call is TRBV7-9, the J call TRBJ1-2; D is perhaps TRBD1 (5 bases). Trimming stripped 6 bases from V and 5 bases from J, with 19 bases between. The germline V gene encodes CDR1 SEHNR and CDR2 FQNEAQ (reference sequence). The CDR3 contains 15 residues. This CDR3 is CASSRRWAEGYGYTF. Here the CDR3 DNA reads TGTGCCAGCAGTCGAAGGTGGGCCGAGGGGTATGGCTACACCTTC.

The V call is TRBV29-1, the J call TRBJ2-5; TRBD1 might be the D (6 bases). There are 13 residues in the CDR3. The V and J ends lost 6 bases and 2 bases respectively, with 13 bases between them. CDR1 is SQVTM, CDR2 ANQGSEA, per germline. The CDR3 is CSVGGQRQETQYF. CDR3 DNA: TGCAGCGTGGGCGGACAGAGACAAGAGACCCAGTACTTC.

The chain carries TRBV7-8 and TRBJ1-2, with unresolved D. Trimming stripped 5 bases from V and 7 bases from J, with 20 bases between. This CDR3 is 15 amino acids long. CDR1 is SGHVS, CDR2 FQNEAQ, per germline. CDR3 DNA sequence: TGTGCCAGCAGCCTTAGAATGGTCGGCAGGACTGGCTACACCTTC. Translation: CASSLRMVGRTGYTF. The full variable domain, with the rest looked up from reference TRBV7-8 and TRBJ1-2, is GAGVSQSPRYKVAKRGQDVALRCDPISGHVSLFWYQQALGQGPEFLTYFQNEAQLDKSGLPSDRFFAERPEGSVSTLKIQRTQQEDSAVYLCASSLRMVGRTGYTFGSGTRLTVV.

V gene TRBV7-2 combines with J gene TRBJ1-5; the D is unclear. The germline CDR1 and CDR2 sequences are SGHTA and FQGNSA. The V end lost 5 bases, the J end lost 0 bases, and 11 bases lay between the germline ends. The CDR3 extends over 15 amino acids. CDR3 protein: CASSKSGYSNQPQHF. The CDR3 nucleotides read TGTGCCAGCAGCAAGTCGGGCTATAGCAATCAGCCCCAGCATTTT.

This clonotype showed up many times. The rearrangement links TRBV6-1 to TRBJ1-2; 9 nucleotides line up with TRBD1. Unmatched junction bases numbered 8, after V lost 6 bases and J lost 3 bases. Germline assignment: CDR1 MNHNS and CDR2 SASEGT. CDR3 length: 15 amino acids. The CDR3 nucleotides are TGTGCCAGCAGGGATCCGGGACAGGGTGACTATGGCTACACCTTC. It codes for CASRDPGQGDYGYTF.

The rearrangement joins TRBV20-1 to TRBJ1-1; D is unclear. The CDR3 runs 16 residues. Germline V gives CDR1 DFQATT, CDR2 SNEGSKA (reference sequence). Trimming took 2 bases from V and 1 from J, leaving 17 bases between them. CDR3: CSARWGGQTQNTEAFF. CDR3 DNA sequence: TGCAGTGCTAGATGGGGTGGGCAGACACAGAACACTGAAGCTTTCTTT.

A few counts support this clonotype. The DNA for the CDR3 is TGTGCCAGCACTACCGTAGGGGGCGGTAATCAGCCCCAGCATTTT. It yields the protein CASTTVGGGNQPQHF. The chain has TRBV7-9 and TRBJ1-5; 7 nucleotides agree with TRBD1. J lost 4 bases, V lost 7 bases, and 10 bases had no gene match. Looked up from germline, CDR1 is SEHNR and CDR2 is FQNEAQ (reference sequence). CDR3 length equals 15 residues. Based on the CDR3 plus reference TRBV7-9 and TRBJ1-5, the full variable domain is DTGVSQNPRHKITKRGQNVTFRCDPISEHNRLYWYRQTLGQGPEFLTYFQNEAQLEKSRLLSDRFSAERPKGSFSTLEIQRTEQGDSAMYLCASTTVGGGNQPQHFGDGTRLSIL.

This clonotype has more than one count but fewer than ten. The J gene is TRBJ2-7, the V gene TRBV6-2 or TRBV6-3, with 7 bases fitting TRBD2. The germline CDR1 and CDR2 sequences are MNHEY and SVGEGT. This CDR3 spans 16 amino acids. The trim removed 0 bases at V and 2 bases at J, leaving 7 bases unmatched. The CDR3 reads CASSYSAGDDPYEQYF. The DNA of the CDR3 is TGTGCCAGCAGTTACTCGGCGGGAGATGATCCCTACGAGCAGTACTTC.

V is TRBV7-8 and J is TRBJ1-5; TRBD1 matches at 7 bases. Unmatched junction bases numbered 3, after V lost 4 bases and J lost 3 bases. CDR3 size: 14 residues. CDR1 SGHVS and CDR2 FQNEAQ come from the germline V gene. The CDR3 reads CASSYDRANQPQHF. In nucleotides, the CDR3 is TGTGCCAGCAGCTACGACAGGGCCAATCAGCCCCAGCATTTT.

This sequence joins TRBV2 and TRBJ2-6; D not certain. Germline-derived CDR1 and CDR2 are SNHLY and FYNNEI. The CDR3 is 12 residues long. Trimming shortened V by 8 bases and J by 4 bases, and 6 bases separated the two germline ends. As DNA, the CDR3 is TGTGCCAGCCAGACAGGGGCCAACGTCCTGACTTTC. It codes for CASQTGANVLTF.

In nucleotides, the CDR3 is TGCGCCAGCGGCAGAGAGGGGAACACTGAAGCTTTCTTT. Amino acids: CASGREGNTEAFF. The chain is built from TRBV5-1 and TRBJ1-1; unclear D gene. Trimming left V 7 bases short and J 1 base short, with 11 bases between. The CDR3 sequence is 13 residues long. Germline assignment: CDR1 SGHRS and CDR2 YFSETQ.

CDR3 DNA sequence: TGCAGTGCTAGAGACTTCGTCAACCACGAGCAGTACTTC. Translating gives CSARDFVNHEQYF. The rearrangement uses TRBV20-1 and TRBJ2-7; D remains ambiguous. This CDR3 is 13 amino acids long. The germline CDR1 and CDR2 sequences are DFQATT and SNEGSKA (reference sequence). V was pared by 0 bases and J by 5 bases, with 11 bases between.

This clonotype was detected ten times or more. The chain links TRBV5-1 to TRBJ1-6; TRBD1 aligns across 9 bases. The CDR3 runs 13 residues. The V segment lost 4 bases and the J segment 9 bases; nucleotides outside the gene matches: 2. CDR1 and CDR2 (germline): SGHRS, YFSETQ. DNA of the CDR3: TGCGCCAGCAGCCCGGGACAGGGTTCACCCCTCCACTTT. Translating gives CASSPGQGSPLHF.

CDR3: CASSLGSASYEQYF. The DNA for the CDR3 is TGTGCCAGCAGCTTAGGAAGCGCGTCCTACGAGCAGTACTTC. The J gene is TRBJ2-7, the V gene TRBV7-9; D is undetermined. Trimming pared 1 base from V and 1 base from J, leaving 8 bases between. The CDR3 spans 14 residues. CDR1 is SEHNR and CDR2 is FQNEAQ in the germline V gene (reference sequence).

The chain uses TRBV29-1 and TRBJ1-1, with a weak D call TRBD1 (6 bases). The germline V and J ends were trimmed by 1 base and 14 bases, with 14 bases remaining between them. The CDR3 covers 11 residues. Germline-derived CDR1 and CDR2 are SQVTM and ANQGSEA. CDR3 protein: CSVEVSGQPFF. The CDR3 region has the DNA TGCAGCGTTGAAGTGTCCGGACAGCCATTCTTT.

This clonotype came up a few times. The chain joins TRBV5-1 to TRBJ1-6; no firm D call. Looked up from germline, CDR1 is SGHRS and CDR2 is YFSETQ. The ends were cut back, 2 bases at V and 9 bases at J, with 6 bases in the middle. This CDR3 comprises 12 residues. CDR3 sequence reads: CASSLEGSPLHF. For the CDR3, the DNA is TGCGCCAGCAGCTTAGAGGGTTCACCCCTCCACTTT. Looking up the rest from reference TRBV5-1 and TRBJ1-6 gives the full variable domain: KAGVTQTPRYLIKTRGQQVTLSCSPISGHRSVSWYQQTPGQGLQFLFEYFSETQRNKGNFPGRFSGRQFSNSRSEMNVSTLELGDSALYLCASSLEGSPLHFGNGTRLTVT.

This clonotype has only a few counts. CDR3 DNA sequence: TGCAGCGTTGAGCGTACGGGACAGACCCAGTACTTC. This encodes CSVERTGQTQYF. This chain connects TRBV29-1 to TRBJ2-5; D tentatively fits TRBD1 or TRBD2 (5 bases each). Trimming removed 3 bases from V and 6 bases from J, with 11 bases in between. The CDR3 length is 12 residues. Germline V gene lookup returns CDR1 SQVTM and CDR2 ANQGSEA.

In regard to this clonotype: A junction boundary mismatches the germline segment, possibly from a read error. The chain couples TRBV7-2 to TRBJ1-2; possibly TRBD1 for D (6 bases). Germline CDR1 is SGHTA and CDR2 is FQGNSA. CDR3 length equals 13 residues. The DNA of the CDR3 is TGTGCCAGCACCTTAGGTCAGGGGACGGACTACACTTTC. It specifies CASTLGQGTDYTF.